The clone carrying this T cell receptor beta chain occurred a few times. The data stem from a study of T-cell reconstitution after alpha-beta-depleted transplantation in children. Looked up from germline, CDR1 is DFQATT and CDR2 is SNEGSKA (reference sequence). V was pared by 6 bases and J by 0 bases, with 4 bases of the junction left unmatched. The CDR3 has 13 residues. Researchers prepared the TCRbeta library using unique molecular identifiers, the study reports. TCRdb recomputed calls from the PCR reads with MiXCR, one row per CDR3 protein. Of about 420,000 distinct CDR3 sequences listed, roughly 10% are singletons.

The receptor comes from a human donor who donated a stem cell graft to a child with acute myeloid leukemia. Specimen: PBMCs from the stem cell graft donor, collected from the stem cell graft. The J gene is TRBJ1-2, the V gene TRBV20-1, with TRBD1 matching 7 bases. The CDR3 DNA is TGCAGTGCAATGACAGGGACTAACTATGGCTACACCTTC. Its translation: CSAMTGTNYGYTF.